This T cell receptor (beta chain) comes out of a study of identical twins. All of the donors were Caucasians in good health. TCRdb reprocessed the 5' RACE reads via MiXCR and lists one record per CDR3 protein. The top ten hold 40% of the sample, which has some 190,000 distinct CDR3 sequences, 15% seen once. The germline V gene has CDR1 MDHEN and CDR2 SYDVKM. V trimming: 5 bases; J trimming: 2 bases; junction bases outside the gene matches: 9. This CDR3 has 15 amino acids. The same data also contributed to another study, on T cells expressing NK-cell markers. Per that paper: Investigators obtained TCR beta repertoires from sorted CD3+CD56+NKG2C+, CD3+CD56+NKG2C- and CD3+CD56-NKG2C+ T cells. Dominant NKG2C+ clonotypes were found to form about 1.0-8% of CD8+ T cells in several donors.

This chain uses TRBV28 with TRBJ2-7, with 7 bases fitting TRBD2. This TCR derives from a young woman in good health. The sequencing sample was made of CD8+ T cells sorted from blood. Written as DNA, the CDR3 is TGTGCCAGCAGTGTCGGTGGGAGGGGAACCTACGAGCAGTACTTC. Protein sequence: CASSVGGRGTYEQYF.